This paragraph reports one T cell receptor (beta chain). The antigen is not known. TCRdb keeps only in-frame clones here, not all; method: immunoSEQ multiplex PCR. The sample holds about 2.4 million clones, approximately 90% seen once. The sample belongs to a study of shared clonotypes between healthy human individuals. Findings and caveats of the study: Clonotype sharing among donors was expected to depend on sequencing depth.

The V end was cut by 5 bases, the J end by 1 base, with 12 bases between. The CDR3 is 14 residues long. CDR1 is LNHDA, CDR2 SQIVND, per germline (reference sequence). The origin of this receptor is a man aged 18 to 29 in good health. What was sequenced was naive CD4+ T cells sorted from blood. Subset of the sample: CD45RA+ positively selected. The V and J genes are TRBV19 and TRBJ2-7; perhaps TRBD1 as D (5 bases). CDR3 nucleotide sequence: TGTGCCAGTAGTCTAAGACAGCTTTCCTACGAGCAGTACTTC. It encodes CASSLRQLSYEQYF.